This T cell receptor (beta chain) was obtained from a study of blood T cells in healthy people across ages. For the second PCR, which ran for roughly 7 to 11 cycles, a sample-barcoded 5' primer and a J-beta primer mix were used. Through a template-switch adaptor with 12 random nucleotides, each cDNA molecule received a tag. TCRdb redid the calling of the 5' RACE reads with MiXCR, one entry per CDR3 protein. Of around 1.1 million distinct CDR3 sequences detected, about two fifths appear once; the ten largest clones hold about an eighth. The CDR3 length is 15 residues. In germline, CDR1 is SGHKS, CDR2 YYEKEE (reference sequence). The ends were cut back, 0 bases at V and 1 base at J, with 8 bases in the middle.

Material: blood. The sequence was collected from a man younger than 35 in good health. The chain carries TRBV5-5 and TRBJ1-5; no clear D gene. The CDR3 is CASSLGRKSNQPQHF. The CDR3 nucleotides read TGTGCCAGCAGCTTGGGACGGAAGAGCAATCAGCCCCAGCATTTT.